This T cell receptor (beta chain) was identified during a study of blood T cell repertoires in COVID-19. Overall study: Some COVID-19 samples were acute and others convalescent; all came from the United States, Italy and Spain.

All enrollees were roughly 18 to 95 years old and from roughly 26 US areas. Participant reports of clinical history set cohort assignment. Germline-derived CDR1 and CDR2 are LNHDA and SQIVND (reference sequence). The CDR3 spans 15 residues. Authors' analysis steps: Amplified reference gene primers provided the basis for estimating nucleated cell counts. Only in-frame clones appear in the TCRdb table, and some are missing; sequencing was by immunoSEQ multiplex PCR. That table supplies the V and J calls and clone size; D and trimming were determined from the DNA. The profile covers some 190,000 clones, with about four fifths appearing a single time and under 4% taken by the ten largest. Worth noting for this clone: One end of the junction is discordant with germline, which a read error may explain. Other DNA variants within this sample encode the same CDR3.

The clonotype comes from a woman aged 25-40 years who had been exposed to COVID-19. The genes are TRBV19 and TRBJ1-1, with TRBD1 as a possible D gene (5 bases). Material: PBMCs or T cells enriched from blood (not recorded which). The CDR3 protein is CASSIKTDLNTEAFF. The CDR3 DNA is TGTGCCAGCAGTATCAAGACAGACTTGAACACTGAAGCTTTCTTT.